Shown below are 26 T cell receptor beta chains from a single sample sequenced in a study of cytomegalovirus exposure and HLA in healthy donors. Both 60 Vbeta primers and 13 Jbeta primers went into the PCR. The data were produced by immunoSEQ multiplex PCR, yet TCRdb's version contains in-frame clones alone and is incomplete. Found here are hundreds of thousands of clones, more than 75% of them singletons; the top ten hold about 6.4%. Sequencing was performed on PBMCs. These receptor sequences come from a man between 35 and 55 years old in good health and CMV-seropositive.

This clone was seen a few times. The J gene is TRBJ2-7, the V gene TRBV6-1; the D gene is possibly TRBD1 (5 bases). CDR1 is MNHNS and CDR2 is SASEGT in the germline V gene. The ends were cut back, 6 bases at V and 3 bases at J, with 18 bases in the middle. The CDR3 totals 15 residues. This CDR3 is CASSYNPQGGYEQYV. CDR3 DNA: TGTGCCAGCAGCTACAACCCCCAGGGCGGCTACGAGCAGTACGTC.

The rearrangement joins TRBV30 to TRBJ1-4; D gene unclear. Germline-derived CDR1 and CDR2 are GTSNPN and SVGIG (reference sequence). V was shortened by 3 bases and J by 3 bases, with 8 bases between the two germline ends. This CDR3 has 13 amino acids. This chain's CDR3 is CAWRGQANEKLFF. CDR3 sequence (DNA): TGTGCCTGGAGGGGTCAGGCTAATGAAAAACTGTTTTTT.

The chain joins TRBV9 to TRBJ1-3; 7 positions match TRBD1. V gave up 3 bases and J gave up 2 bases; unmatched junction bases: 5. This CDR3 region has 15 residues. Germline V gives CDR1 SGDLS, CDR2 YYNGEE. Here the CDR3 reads CASSALTGPGNTIYF. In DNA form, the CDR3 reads TGTGCCAGCAGCGCACTGACAGGGCCTGGAAACACCATATATTTT.

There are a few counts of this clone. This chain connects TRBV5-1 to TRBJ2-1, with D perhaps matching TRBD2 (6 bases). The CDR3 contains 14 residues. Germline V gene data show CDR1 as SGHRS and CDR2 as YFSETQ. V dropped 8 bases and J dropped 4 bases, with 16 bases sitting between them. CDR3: CASSWIADYNEQFF. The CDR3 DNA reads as TGCGCCAGTTCATGGATAGCGGATTACAATGAGCAGTTCTTC.

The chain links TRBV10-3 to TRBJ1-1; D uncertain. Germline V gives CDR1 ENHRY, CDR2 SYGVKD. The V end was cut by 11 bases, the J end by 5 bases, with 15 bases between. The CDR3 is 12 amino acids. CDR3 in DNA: TGTGCCGCCGGGTTGCTCGGGACTGAAGCTTTCTTT. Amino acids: CAAGLLGTEAFF.

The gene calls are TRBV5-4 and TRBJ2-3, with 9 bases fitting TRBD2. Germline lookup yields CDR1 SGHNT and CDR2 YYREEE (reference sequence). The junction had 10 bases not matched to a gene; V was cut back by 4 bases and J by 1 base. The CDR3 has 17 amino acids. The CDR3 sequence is CASSPAGLASGTDTQYF. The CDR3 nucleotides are TGTGCCAGCAGCCCTGCCGGACTAGCGTCGGGCACAGATACGCAGTATTTT.

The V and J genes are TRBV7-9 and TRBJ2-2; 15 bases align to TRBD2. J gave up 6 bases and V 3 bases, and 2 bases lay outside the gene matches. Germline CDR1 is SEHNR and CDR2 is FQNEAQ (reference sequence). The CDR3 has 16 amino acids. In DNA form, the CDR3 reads TGTGCCAGCAGCTTCGGACTAGCGGGAGGGCCCGGGGAGCTGTTTTTT. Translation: CASSFGLAGGPGELFF.

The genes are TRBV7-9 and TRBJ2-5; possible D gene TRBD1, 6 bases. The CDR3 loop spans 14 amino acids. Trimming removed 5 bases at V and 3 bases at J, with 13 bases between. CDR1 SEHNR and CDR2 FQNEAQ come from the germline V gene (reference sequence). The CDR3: CASSPFNREETQYF. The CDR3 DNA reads TGTGCCAGCAGCCCATTCAACAGGGAAGAGACCCAGTACTTC.

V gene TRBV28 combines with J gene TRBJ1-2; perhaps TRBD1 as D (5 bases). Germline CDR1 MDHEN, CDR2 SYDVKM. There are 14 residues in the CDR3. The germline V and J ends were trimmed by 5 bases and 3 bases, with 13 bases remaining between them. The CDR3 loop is CASSQRGGYYGYTF. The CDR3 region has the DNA TGTGCCAGCAGTCAGCGGGGGGGGTACTATGGCTACACCTTC.

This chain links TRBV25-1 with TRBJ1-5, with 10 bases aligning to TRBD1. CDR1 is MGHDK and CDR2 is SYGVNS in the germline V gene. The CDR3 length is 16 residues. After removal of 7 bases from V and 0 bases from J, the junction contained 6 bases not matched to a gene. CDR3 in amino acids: CASTTGGWNSNQPQHF. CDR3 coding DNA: TGTGCCAGCACGACAGGGGGCTGGAATAGCAATCAGCCCCAGCATTTT.

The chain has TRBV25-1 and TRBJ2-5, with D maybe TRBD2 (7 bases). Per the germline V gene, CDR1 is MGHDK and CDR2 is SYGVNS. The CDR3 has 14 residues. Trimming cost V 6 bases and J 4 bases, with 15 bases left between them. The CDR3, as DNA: TGTGCCAGCAGCCCCCCGGGGGGCAGAGAGACCCAGTACTTC. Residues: CASSPPGGRETQYF.

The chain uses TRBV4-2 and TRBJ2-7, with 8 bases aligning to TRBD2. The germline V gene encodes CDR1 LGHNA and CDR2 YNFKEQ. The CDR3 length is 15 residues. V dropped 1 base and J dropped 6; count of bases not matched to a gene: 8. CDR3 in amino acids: CASSQGRSGGSEQYF. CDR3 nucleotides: TGTGCCAGCAGCCAAGGCCGGTCGGGAGGGTCCGAGCAGTACTTC.

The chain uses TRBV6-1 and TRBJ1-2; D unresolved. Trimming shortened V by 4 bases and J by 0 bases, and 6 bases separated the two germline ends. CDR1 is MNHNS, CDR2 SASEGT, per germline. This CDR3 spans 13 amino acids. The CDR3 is CASSGHSNYGYTF. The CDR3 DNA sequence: TGTGCCAGCAGTGGACATTCTAACTATGGCTACACCTTC.

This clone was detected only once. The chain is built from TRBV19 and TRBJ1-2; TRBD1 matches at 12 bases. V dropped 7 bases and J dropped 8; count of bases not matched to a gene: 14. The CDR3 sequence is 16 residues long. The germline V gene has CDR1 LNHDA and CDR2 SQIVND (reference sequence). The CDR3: CASNRDRGPAIYGYTF. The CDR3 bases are TGTGCCAGTAATCGGGACAGGGGGCCCGCCATATACGGCTACACCTTC.

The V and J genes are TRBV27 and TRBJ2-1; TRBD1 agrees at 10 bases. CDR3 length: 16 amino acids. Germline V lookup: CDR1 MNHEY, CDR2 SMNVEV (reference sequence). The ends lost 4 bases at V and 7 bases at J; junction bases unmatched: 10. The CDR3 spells CASSSLGTGVWNEQFF. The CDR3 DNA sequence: TGTGCCAGCAGTTCCCTCGGGACAGGGGTATGGAATGAGCAGTTCTTC.

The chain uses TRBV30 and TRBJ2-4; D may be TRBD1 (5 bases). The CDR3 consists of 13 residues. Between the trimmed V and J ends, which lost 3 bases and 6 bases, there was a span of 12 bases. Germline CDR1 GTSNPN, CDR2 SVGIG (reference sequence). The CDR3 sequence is CAWRVRGTNIQYF. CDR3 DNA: TGTGCCTGGAGGGTTAGGGGAACAAACATTCAGTACTTC.

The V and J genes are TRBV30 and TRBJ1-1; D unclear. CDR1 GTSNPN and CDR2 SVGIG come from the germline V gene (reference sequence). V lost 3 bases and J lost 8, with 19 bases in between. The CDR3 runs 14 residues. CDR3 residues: CAWSTLIGAVEAFF. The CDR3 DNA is TGTGCCTGGAGCACCTTAATTGGAGCAGTAGAAGCTTTCTTT.

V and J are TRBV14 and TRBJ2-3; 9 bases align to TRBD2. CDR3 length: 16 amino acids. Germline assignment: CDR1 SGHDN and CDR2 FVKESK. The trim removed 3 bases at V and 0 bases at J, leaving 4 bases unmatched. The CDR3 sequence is CASSHRTSGSTDTQYF. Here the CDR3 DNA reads TGTGCCAGCAGCCATAGAACTAGCGGGAGCACAGATACGCAGTATTTT.

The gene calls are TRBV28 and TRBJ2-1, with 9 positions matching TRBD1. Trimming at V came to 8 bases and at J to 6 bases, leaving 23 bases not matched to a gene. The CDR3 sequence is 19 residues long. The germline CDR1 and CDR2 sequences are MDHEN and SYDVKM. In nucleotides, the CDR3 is TGTGCCAGCGTTACCGGGACAGGGAGAACGTCTGACCTAATCAATGAGCAGTTCTTC. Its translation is CASVTGTGRTSDLINEQFF.

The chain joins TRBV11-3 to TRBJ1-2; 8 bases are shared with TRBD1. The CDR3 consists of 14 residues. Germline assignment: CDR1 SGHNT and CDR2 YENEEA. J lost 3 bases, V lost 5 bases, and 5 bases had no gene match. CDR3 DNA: TGTGCCAGCAGCCCCGGACAGGGCGACTATGGCTACACCTTC. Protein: CASSPGQGDYGYTF.

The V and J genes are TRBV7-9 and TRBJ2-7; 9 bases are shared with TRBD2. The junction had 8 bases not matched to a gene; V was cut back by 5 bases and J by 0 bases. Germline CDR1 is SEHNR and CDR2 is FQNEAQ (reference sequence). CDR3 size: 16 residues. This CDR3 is CASSAPSGATSYEQYV. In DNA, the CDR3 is TGTGCCAGCAGCGCACCTAGCGGGGCGACCTCCTACGAGCAGTACGTC.

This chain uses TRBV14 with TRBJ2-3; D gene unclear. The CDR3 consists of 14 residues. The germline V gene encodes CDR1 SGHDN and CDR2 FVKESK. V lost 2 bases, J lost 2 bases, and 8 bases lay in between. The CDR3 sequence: CASSQSEYTDTQYF. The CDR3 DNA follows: TGTGCCAGCAGCCAATCCGAGTACACAGATACGCAGTATTTT.

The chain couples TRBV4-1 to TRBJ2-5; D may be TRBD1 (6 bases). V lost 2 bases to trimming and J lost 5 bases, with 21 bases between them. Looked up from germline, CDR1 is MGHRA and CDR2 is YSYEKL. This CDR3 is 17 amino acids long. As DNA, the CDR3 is TGCGCCAGCAGCCAACCCCCAGGGCAGGGGTTAATCGAGACCCAGTACTTC. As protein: CASSQPPGQGLIETQYF.

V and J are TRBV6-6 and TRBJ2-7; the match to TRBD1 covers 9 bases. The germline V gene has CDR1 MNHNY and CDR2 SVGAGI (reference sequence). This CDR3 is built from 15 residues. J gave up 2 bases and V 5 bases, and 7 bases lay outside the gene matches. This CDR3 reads CASSSWDRATYEQYV. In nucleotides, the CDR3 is TGTGCCAGCAGTAGTTGGGACAGGGCTACCTACGAGCAGTACGTC.

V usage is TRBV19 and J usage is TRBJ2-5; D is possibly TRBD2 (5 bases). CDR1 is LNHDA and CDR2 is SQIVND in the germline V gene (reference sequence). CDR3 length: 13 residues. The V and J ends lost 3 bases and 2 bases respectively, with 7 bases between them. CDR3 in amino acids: CASSIGNQETQYF. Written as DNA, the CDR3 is TGTGCCAGTAGTATCGGGAATCAAGAGACCCAGTACTTC.

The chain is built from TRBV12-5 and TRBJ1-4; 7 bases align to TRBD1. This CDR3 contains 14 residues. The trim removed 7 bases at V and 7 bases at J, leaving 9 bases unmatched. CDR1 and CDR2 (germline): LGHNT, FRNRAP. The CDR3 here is CASAPDRAGEKLFF. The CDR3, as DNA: TGTGCTAGTGCCCCCGACAGGGCTGGTGAAAAACTGTTTTTT.